The 5 T cell receptor beta chains reported below all come from one sample, sequenced in a study of identical twins. In TCRdb, the 5' RACE reads were re-called with MiXCR into one record per CDR3 protein. The profile shows more than 400,000 distinct CDR3 sequences, roughly 15% of them singletons. This same sample was also part of a study on yellow fever vaccine responses in identical twins.

The sample taken for sequencing was CD4+ T cells sorted from blood. These receptors were obtained from a woman aged 18 to 35 in good health.

V is TRBV20-1 and J is TRBJ2-7, with 11 bases identical to TRBD2. CDR3 length equals 15 residues. V lost 6 bases and J lost 1; bases outside the gene matches: 8. Germline loops: CDR1 DFQATT, CDR2 SNEGSKA (reference sequence). The CDR3 sequence is CSANTGTSGSYEQYF. The CDR3 DNA reads as TGCAGTGCGAACACCGGGACTAGCGGTTCCTACGAGCAGTACTTC.

This clonotype has just a few counts. V and J are TRBV2 and TRBJ2-5, with D perhaps matching TRBD1 or TRBD2 (5 bases each). Trimming stripped 3 bases from V and 4 bases from J, with 12 bases between. Germline V gene data show CDR1 as SNHLY and CDR2 as FYNNEI. CDR3 length: 14 residues. The CDR3 sequence: CASSEVRGAETQYF. In DNA form, the CDR3 reads TGTGCCAGCAGTGAGGTCCGAGGGGCAGAGACCCAGTACTTC.

This sequence joins TRBV7-9 and TRBJ2-1; D uncertain. The CDR3 covers 13 residues. Germline V lookup: CDR1 SEHNR, CDR2 FQNEAQ (reference sequence). V lost 8 bases and J 10 bases, leaving 18 bases between the germline ends. The CDR3 sequence: CASSREAFFEQFF. The CDR3 region has the DNA TGTGCCAGCTCCCGTGAAGCGTTTTTCGAGCAGTTCTTC.

The rearrangement joins TRBV10-3 to TRBJ1-2; no clear D. The CDR3 extends over 13 amino acids. Trimming stripped 2 bases from V and 6 bases from J, with 10 bases between. Germline V CDR1 and CDR2: ENHRY, SYGVKD. CDR3 DNA: TGTGCCATCAGTGAGCGGGAGTTGGATGGCTACACCTTC. Protein product: CAISERELDGYTF.

V gene TRBV5-1 combines with J gene TRBJ2-5; D is perhaps TRBD1 or TRBD2 (5 bases each). Germline-derived CDR1 and CDR2 are SGHRS and YFSETQ. The CDR3 contains 14 residues. Trimming took off 4 bases at V and 5 bases at J, with 15 bases between the two ends. The CDR3 protein is CASSAWTSGETQYF. The DNA for the CDR3 is TGCGCCAGCAGCGCGTGGACATCGGGGGAGACCCAGTACTTC.